Each of the 31 T cell receptor beta chains below was sequenced from the same sample in a study of Ad26.COV2.S vaccination and SARS-CoV-2 variants. Specified treatment: some 19 received Ad26.COV2.S at low or high dose, single or two shots; several received placebo; per-sample allocation not given. Vaccine and placebo recipients were sampled on day 63 after the first injection. Using immunoSEQ multiplex PCR, the repertoire was profiled, and TCRdb retains in-frame clones only, with some absent. The sample carries hundreds of thousands of clones, about 90% recorded once. Sequencing used peripheral blood, obtained in a trial of Ad26.COV2.S vaccine versus placebo. The receptors derive from a person aged 18 to 65 who received the Ad26.COV2.S COVID-19 vaccine or a placebo.

The chain uses TRBV9 and TRBJ1-1; D gene uncertain. Per germline, CDR1 SGDLS and CDR2 YYNGEE. The CDR3 sequence is 13 residues long. The V gene lost 4 bases and the J gene lost 3 bases, with 10 bases spanning the gap. CDR3 nucleotides: TGTGCCAGCAGCATCCACAGCGACACTGAAGCTTTCTTT. Protein product: CASSIHSDTEAFF.

The V and J genes are TRBV7-6 and TRBJ2-1; TRBD2 matches 9 bases. Germline trimming cut 6 bases from V and 4 bases from J; bases unmatched to any gene: 7. Germline V gene sequence: CDR1 SGHVS, CDR2 FNYEAQ. This CDR3 spans 15 amino acids. The DNA of the CDR3 is TGTGCCAGCAGAGGGATAGCGGGGGCTTACAATGAGCAGTTCTTC. Its translation is CASRGIAGAYNEQFF. The full variable domain, with the rest looked up from reference TRBV7-6 and TRBJ2-1, is GAGVSQSPRYKVTKRGQDVALRCDPISGHVSLYWYRQALGQGPEFLTYFNYEAQQDKSGLPNDRFSAERPEGSISTLTIQRTEQRDSAMYRCASRGIAGAYNEQFFGPGTRLTVL.

The chain is built from TRBV2 and TRBJ2-7, with no clear D. Trimming took 3 bases from V and 1 from J, leaving 10 bases between them. This CDR3 has 14 residues. Germline CDR1 and CDR2: SNHLY and FYNNEI. CDR3 loop: CASSEAGESYEQYF. The CDR3, as DNA: TGTGCCAGCAGTGAGGCCGGTGAGTCCTACGAGCAGTACTTC. The whole variable domain, filled in from reference TRBV2 and TRBJ2-7, reads EPEVTQTPSHQVTQMGQEVILRCVPISNHLYFYWYRQILGQKVEFLVSFYNNEISEKSEIFDDQFSVERPDGSNFTLKIRSTKLEDSAMYFCASSEAGESYEQYFGPGTRLTVT.

The chain combines TRBV11-2 with TRBJ2-3; the D gene is possibly TRBD1 (6 bases). CDR3 length equals 14 residues. Germline CDR1 and CDR2: SGHAT and FQNNGV. Trimming cost V 5 bases and J 2 bases, with 11 bases left between them. Here the CDR3 reads CASSLQGTTDTQYF. CDR3 coding DNA: TGTGCCAGCAGCCTACAGGGCACCACAGATACGCAGTATTTT.

The chain recombines TRBV19 with TRBJ2-7; 7 positions match TRBD2. Per the germline V gene, CDR1 is LNHDA and CDR2 is SQIVND (reference sequence). The V segment lost 3 bases and the J segment 5 bases; nucleotides outside the gene matches: 4. CDR3 length: 13 residues. CDR3 sequence: CASSIGLADEQYF. The DNA for the CDR3 is TGTGCCAGTAGTATCGGTCTAGCGGACGAGCAGTACTTC.

This chain connects TRBV24-1 to TRBJ2-5, with 8 bases matching TRBD1. V was pared by 5 bases and J by 5 bases, with 9 bases of the junction left unmatched. This CDR3 comprises 15 residues. Germline V gene data show CDR1 as KGHDR and CDR2 as SFDVKD. CDR3 nucleotides: TGTGCCACCAGTGGGGGAGCAGGGGGCACGGAGACCCAGTACTTC. Its translation is CATSGGAGGTETQYF.

The chain combines TRBV30 with TRBJ2-1; D gene uncertain. The CDR3 consists of 11 residues. Germline V gene sequence: CDR1 GTSNPN, CDR2 SVGIG (reference sequence). Trimming shortened V by 8 bases and J by 8 bases, and 13 bases separated the two germline ends. CDR3 coding DNA: TGTGCCAACCAAGGTGGCCATGAGCAGTTCTTC. Amino acid sequence: CANQGGHEQFF.

The chain uses TRBV29-1 and TRBJ2-1, with TRBD2 matching 11 bases. With 6 bases clipped from V and 3 bases from J, the junction kept 1 base outside the gene matches. The CDR3 sequence is 13 residues long. Per germline, CDR1 SQVTM and CDR2 ANQGSEA. CDR3 bases: TGCAGCGTGGGACTAGCGGTCTACAATGAGCAGTTCTTC. Protein sequence: CSVGLAVYNEQFF.

The genes are TRBV24-1 and TRBJ2-5; 9 bases are shared with TRBD2. CDR1 and CDR2 from the germline V gene are KGHDR and SFDVKD. The CDR3 length is 15 residues. V trimming: 2 bases; J trimming: 5 bases; junction bases outside the gene matches: 5. CDR3 DNA sequence: TGTGCCACCAGTGATTGGGGACTAGCCCAGGAGACCCAGTACTTC. It yields the protein CATSDWGLAQETQYF.

The J gene is TRBJ2-3, the V gene TRBV5-4; D unclear. From germline, CDR1 is SGHNT and CDR2 YYREEE (reference sequence). The V and J ends lost 0 bases and 2 bases respectively, with 7 bases between them. The CDR3 consists of 14 residues. In DNA, the CDR3 is TGTGCCAGCAGCTTGGACTATACCACAGATACGCAGTATTTT. It codes for CASSLDYTTDTQYF.

The chain is built from TRBV19 and TRBJ2-1; 11 bases map to TRBD2. Trimming at V came to 5 bases and at J to 2 bases, leaving 2 bases not matched to a gene. Germline V lookup: CDR1 LNHDA, CDR2 SQIVND (reference sequence). CDR3 length equals 15 residues. The chain's CDR3 is CASSEGLAAYNEQFF. CDR3 coding DNA: TGTGCCAGTAGTGAGGGACTAGCGGCCTACAATGAGCAGTTCTTC.

The chain joins TRBV10-2 to TRBJ2-3, with a weak D call TRBD1 (6 bases). CDR1 and CDR2 from the germline V gene are WSHSY and SAAADI. The CDR3 length is 13 residues. V was pared by 6 bases and J by 1 base, with 8 bases between. CDR3 DNA sequence: TGCGCCAGCAGCGAGGGGGGCACAGATACGCAGTATTTT. This encodes CASSEGGTDTQYF.

This clone came up once. This chain links TRBV6-5 with TRBJ1-4; D is undetermined. Germline V CDR1 and CDR2: MNHEY, SVGAGI. With 2 bases removed from V and 5 bases from J, the gap between germline ends came to 9 bases. The CDR3 has 14 amino acids. CDR3 region: CASSYLRPNEKLFF. CDR3 DNA sequence: TGTGCCAGCAGTTACCTTCGGCCGAATGAAAAACTGTTTTTT.

This chain links TRBV15 with TRBJ1-4, with D tentatively TRBD1 (5 bases). The CDR3 runs to 16 residues. Trimming left V 1 base short and J 0 bases short, with 9 bases between. Germline CDR1 and CDR2: LNHNV and YYDKDF (reference sequence). DNA of the CDR3: TGTGCCACCAGCAGAGTTGGGGGTACAACTAATGAAAAACTGTTTTTT. Translating it yields CATSRVGGTTNEKLFF.

J is TRBJ2-7 and V is TRBV29-1, with 8 bases lining up with TRBD1. V lost 5 bases, J lost 5 bases, and 5 bases stayed unmatched. This CDR3 contains 12 residues. Germline values: CDR1 SQVTM, CDR2 ANQGSEA. The CDR3 DNA is TGCAGCGTTTTCCAGGGGGCCGACGAGCAGTACTTC. Its protein product is CSVFQGADEQYF.

The chain couples TRBV5-5 to TRBJ2-7; D is uncertain. V was clipped by 2 bases and J by 0 bases, with 9 bases between them. The CDR3 is 14 amino acids. Germline CDR1 reads SGHKS; CDR2 reads YYEKEE (reference sequence). CDR3 sequence reads: CASSFDRSSYEQYF. CDR3 in DNA: TGTGCCAGCAGCTTTGACCGCTCCTCCTACGAGCAGTACTTC.

For this clone: This same CDR3 is encoded by further DNA sequences in the sample. The genes are TRBV6-2 or TRBV6-3 and TRBJ2-6, with D hard to call. The germline CDR1 and CDR2 sequences are MNHEY and SVGEGT. The V and J ends lost 2 bases and 0 bases respectively, with 5 bases between them. This CDR3 has 15 residues. DNA for the CDR3: TGTGCCAGCAGTTACGGGTCCTCTGGGGCCAACGTCCTGACTTTC. This encodes CASSYGSSGANVLTF.

To note about this clone: This sample also contains other DNA sequences that code for the same CDR3. The chain combines TRBV11-3 with TRBJ2-1; maybe TRBD2 (6 bases). The CDR3 spans 15 residues. Per germline, CDR1 SGHNT and CDR2 YENEEA. V lost 1 base to trimming and J lost 2 bases, with 9 bases between them. CDR3 nucleotide sequence: TGTGCCAGCAGCTTAGCTGGGGGGACCTACAATGAGCAGTTCTTC. It codes for CASSLAGGTYNEQFF. Using reference TRBV11-3 and TRBJ2-1 for the parts outside the CDR3, the full variable domain is EAGVVQSPRYKIIEKKQPVAFWCNPISGHNTLYWYLQNLGQGPELLIRYENEEAVDDSQLPKDRFSAERLKGVDSTLKIQPAELGDSAVYLCASSLAGGTYNEQFFGPGTRLTVL.

The chain combines TRBV5-4 with TRBJ2-2, with D maybe TRBD2 (5 bases). The CDR3 has 15 residues. V shed 4 bases and J shed 1 base, with 11 bases lying between them. CDR1 and CDR2 (germline): SGHNT, YYREEE (reference sequence). CDR3 sequence reads: CASSGGGLNTGELFF. The DNA for the CDR3 is TGTGCCAGCAGCGGAGGCGGTTTGAACACCGGGGAGCTGTTTTTT.

The CDR3: CASRPQGTQPQHF. The DNA for the CDR3 is TGTGCCAGCAGACCTCAGGGAACACAGCCCCAGCATTTT. The gene calls are TRBV27 and TRBJ1-5; tentative D call: TRBD1 (5 bases). Between the trimmed V and J ends, which lost 6 bases and 7 bases, there was a span of 13 bases. This CDR3 is 13 amino acids long. Per the germline V gene, CDR1 is MNHEY and CDR2 is SMNVEV (reference sequence).

The chain has TRBV3-1 (or the pseudogene TRBV3-2) and TRBJ2-1, with TRBD2 identical over 11 bases. J was trimmed by 4 bases and V by 2 bases; bases with no gene match: 4. Germline CDR1 and CDR2: LGHDT and YNNKEL (reference sequence). The CDR3 is 16 residues long. The CDR3 DNA follows: TGTGCCAGCAGCCAAATGACTAGCGGGGCTTACAATGAGCAGTTCTTC. The encoded protein is CASSQMTSGAYNEQFF.

The V and J genes are TRBV5-1 and TRBJ2-3, with D uncertain. This CDR3 has 13 amino acids. V gave up 3 bases and J gave up 0 bases, with 5 bases separating them. CDR1 and CDR2 from the germline V gene are SGHRS and YFSETQ. The CDR3 region is CASSYQSTDTQYF. Here the CDR3 DNA reads TGCGCCAGCAGCTATCAAAGCACAGATACGCAGTATTTT. Supplemented by reference TRBV5-1 and TRBJ2-3, the full variable domain reads KAGVTQTPRYLIKTRGQQVTLSCSPISGHRSVSWYQQTPGQGLQFLFEYFSETQRNKGNFPGRFSGRQFSNSRSEMNVSTLELGDSALYLCASSYQSTDTQYFGPGTRLTVL.

This rearrangement joins TRBV6-5 to TRBJ1-3; D gene unclear. In germline, CDR1 is MNHEY, CDR2 SVGAGI. This CDR3 spans 16 amino acids. The ends were cut back, 0 bases at V and 0 bases at J, with 9 bases in the middle. The CDR3 region has the DNA TGTGCCAGCAGTTACTCCGGACTTCGCTCTGGAAACACCATATATTTT. Protein: CASSYSGLRSGNTIYF.

V and J are TRBV7-9 and TRBJ2-1; 7 nucleotides agree with TRBD2. In germline, CDR1 is SEHNR, CDR2 FQNEAQ (reference sequence). Trimming took 6 bases from V and 5 from J; bases not matched to a gene: 7. CDR3 length: 14 amino acids. DNA of the CDR3: TGTGCCAGCAGGGGGAGCGGGACCCACAATGAGCAGTTCTTC. Its translation is CASRGSGTHNEQFF.

The genes are TRBV5-4 and TRBJ2-5; the D is unclear. The CDR3 spans 11 residues. Trimming took off 3 bases at V and 5 bases at J, with 5 bases between the two ends. CDR1 and CDR2 (germline): SGHNT, YYREEE (reference sequence). CDR3 in DNA: TGTGCCAGCAGCTCAAGGGAGACCCAGTACTTC. The encoded protein is CASSSRETQYF.

The rearrangement links TRBV18 to TRBJ1-5; the match to TRBD1 covers 7 bases. Germline CDR1 reads KGHSH; CDR2 reads LQKENI. The CDR3 loop spans 16 amino acids. V was pared by 5 bases and J by 3 bases, with 10 bases of the junction left unmatched. CDR3 protein: CASSSQGLGVNQPQHF. The CDR3 coding sequence is TGTGCCAGCTCATCACAGGGGTTAGGGGTCAATCAGCCCCAGCATTTT.

The chain couples TRBV5-1 to TRBJ2-3, with D unclear. Trimming cost V 3 bases and J 0 bases, with 11 bases left between them. The CDR3 has 15 residues. Germline V gene data show CDR1 as SGHRS and CDR2 as YFSETQ. The CDR3: CASSSLGGSTDTQYF. In DNA, the CDR3 is TGCGCCAGCAGCTCCCTCGGTGGGAGCACAGATACGCAGTATTTT.

This chain links TRBV19 with TRBJ2-1; 7 bases fit TRBD1. The CDR3 is made up of 15 amino acids. V shed 5 bases and J 6 bases; nucleotides not matched to a gene: 10. Germline assignment: CDR1 LNHDA and CDR2 SQIVND (reference sequence). For the CDR3, the DNA is TGTGCCAGTAGTCCCTCACAGGGGCGAGGCAATGAGCAGTTCTTC. As protein: CASSPSQGRGNEQFF.

Details on this clone: The junction shows a germline mismatch at one end, possibly a read error. The V and J genes are TRBV18 and TRBJ1-4, with D possibly matching TRBD1 (5 bases). This CDR3 comprises 15 residues. The germline V gene has CDR1 KGHSH and CDR2 LQKENI. The CDR3 coding sequence is TGTGCCAGCTCACCGGGGAGAGGGACTATTGAAAAACTGTTTTTT. Protein: CASSPGRGTIEKLFF.

This chain links TRBV7-9 with TRBJ1-4; tentatively, D is TRBD1 (6 bases). The CDR3 totals 18 residues. Trimming took 0 bases from V and 0 from J, leaving 14 bases between them. Germline CDR1 reads SEHNR; CDR2 reads FQNEAQ (reference sequence). CDR3: CASSLAPGEGATNEKLFF. CDR3 DNA sequence: TGTGCCAGCAGCTTAGCCCCGGGAGAGGGGGCAACTAATGAAAAACTGTTTTTT.

This chain uses TRBV5-1 with TRBJ2-2, with TRBD2 matching 14 bases. Losses at the gene ends were 4 bases for V and 6 bases for J; bases not matched to a gene: 5. The CDR3 spans 16 residues. From germline, CDR1 is SGHRS and CDR2 YFSETQ. The CDR3 spells CASSPKGLAGAGELFF. The CDR3 DNA is TGCGCCAGCAGCCCCAAGGGACTAGCGGGAGCCGGGGAGCTGTTTTTT. The full variable domain, with the rest looked up from reference TRBV5-1 and TRBJ2-2, is KAGVTQTPRYLIKTRGQQVTLSCSPISGHRSVSWYQQTPGQGLQFLFEYFSETQRNKGNFPGRFSGRQFSNSRSEMNVSTLELGDSALYLCASSPKGLAGAGELFFGEGSRLTVL.